Given below is one T cell receptor (beta chain) in context. The target antigen is unknown. Using immunoSEQ multiplex PCR, the repertoire was profiled, and TCRdb retains in-frame clones only, with some absent. The sample shows some 58,000 clones, about 85% of them seen only once. The data originate from a study of OX40 agonist ivuxolimab in advanced cancers. Findings of the study overall: The CD4+ and CD8+ T cells in the blood had expanded clonally by week 6 at 0.1 to 3.0 mg/kg.

The V gene end was trimmed by 4 bases and the J gene end by 0 bases; junction bases not matched to a gene: 7. The CDR3 is 16 residues long. CDR1 and CDR2 from the germline V gene are LNHDA and SQIVND (reference sequence). The clonotype originates from an adult with an advanced solid tumor such as melanoma, head and neck, liver or kidney cancer. Sequences were derived from CD4+ or CD8+ T cells sorted from blood, sampled in a trial of the OX40 agonist ivuxolimab. The chain carries TRBV19 and TRBJ2-3; 7 positions match TRBD2. The CDR3, as DNA: TGTGCCAGTAGTACCACTAGCGTAGCTAGCACAGATACGCAGTATTTT. Translation: CASSTTSVASTDTQYF.